The rows below give T cell receptor beta chains drawn from one sample of a study of cytomegalovirus exposure and HLA in healthy donors. Libraries were prepared by immunoSEQ multiplex PCR; TCRdb keeps only in-frame clonotypes and omits some of them. In the table there are 140,000 or so clones, about 74% of which are singletons. The sequencing sample was made of PBMCs. The receptors shown here come from a man in his late teens or twenties in good health and CMV-seropositive. The CDR3 runs from the conserved cysteine through the conserved F or W. D genes are given only for firm matches. Size is stated for part of the rows, as once, few or many counts, or as a class when the clone is expanded.

J gene,D gene,clone size,V gene,CDR3 protein,CDR3 DNA
TRBJ1-6,TRBD1,.,TRBV10-3,CASGTGGVNSPLHF,TGTGCCAGCGGGACAGGGGGCGTTAATTCACCCCTCCACTTT
TRBJ2-1,.,.,TRBV7-9,CASSLRQDEQFF,TGTGCCAGCAGCTTAAGACAGGATGAGCAGTTCTTC
TRBJ2-7,.,.,TRBV29-1,CSVEDMITYEQYF,TGCAGCGTTGAGGACATGATTACCTACGAGCAGTACTTC
TRBJ2-5,.,.,TRBV9,CASSVGTAQETQYF,TGTGCCAGCAGCGTAGGGACAGCTCAAGAGACCCAGTACTTC
TRBJ2-1,.,.,TRBV25-1,CASSAAGSIYNEQFF,TGTGCCAGCAGTGCCGCCGGGTCCATTTACAATGAGCAGTTCTTC
TRBJ2-4,.,.,TRBV5-3,CARSSGDRAKNIQYF,TGTGCCAGAAGCTCAGGGGATCGGGCCAAAAACATTCAGTACTTC
TRBJ1-1,TRBD1,.,TRBV5-1,CASSLQPTGGITEAFF,TGCGCCAGCAGCTTGCAGCCTACAGGGGGAATCACTGAAGCTTTCTTT
TRBJ2-1,TRBD2,.,TRBV30,CAWSGIAGVGNEQFF,TGTGCCTGGAGTGGAATAGCGGGAGTGGGCAATGAGCAGTTCTTC
TRBJ1-3,TRBD1,.,TRBV4-3,CASSQAPTGASGNTIYF,TGCGCCAGCAGCCAAGCCCCTACAGGGGCCTCTGGAAACACCATATATTTT
TRBJ1-2,.,.,TRBV23-1,CASSQGNRTPQNYGYTF,TGCGCCAGCAGTCAAGGGAACCGGACACCTCAGAACTATGGCTACACCTTC
TRBJ2-3,.,.,TRBV10-1,CASSGPGRDTQYF,TGCGCCAGCAGTGGCCCAGGTCGCGATACGCAGTATTTT
TRBJ2-1,TRBD2,.,TRBV7-3,CASSSGGEQFF,TGTGCCAGCAGCTCGGGGGGGGAGCAGTTCTTC
TRBJ2-3,TRBD1,.,TRBV11-3,CASSLAGQGGRADTQYF,TGTGCCAGCAGCTTAGCGGGACAGGGAGGCAGGGCAGATACGCAGTATTTT
TRBJ2-7,TRBD2,.,TRBV27,CASRVVGGLREQYF,TGTGCCAGCAGGGTCGTGGGGGGACTACGGGAGCAGTACTTC
TRBJ2-3,TRBD2,.,TRBV14,CASSQAGGTDTQYF,TGTGCCAGCAGCCAAGCGGGGGGGACAGATACGCAGTATTTT
TRBJ2-2,.,.,TRBV28,CASSLQLGELFF,TGTGCCAGCAGTTTACAACTCGGGGAGCTGTTTTTT
TRBJ2-3,TRBD2,few,TRBV4-3,CASSQDPTSGYSTDTQYF,TGCGCCAGCAGCCAAGATCCGACTAGCGGGTATAGCACAGATACGCAGTATTTT
TRBJ1-6,TRBD1,.,TRBV6-6,CAGRDRGLGPLHF,TGTGCCGGACGGGACAGGGGGCTGGGGCCCCTCCACTTT
TRBJ2-1,TRBD2,.,TRBV9,CASSVRLAGFGEQFF,TGTGCCAGCAGCGTGAGACTAGCGGGGTTTGGTGAGCAGTTCTTC
TRBJ2-7,TRBD2,.,TRBV27,CASRLAGSYEQYF,TGTGCCAGCAGACTAGCGGGTTCCTACGAGCAGTACTTC
TRBJ2-5,.,.,TRBV7-2,CASSLVGKETQYF,TGTGCCAGCAGCTTAGTCGGGAAGGAGACCCAGTACTTC
TRBJ2-1,.,.,TRBV5-4,CASSLFEVEQFF,TGTGCCAGCAGCCTGTTTGAGGTCGAGCAGTTCTTC
TRBJ2-7,.,.,TRBV28,CASSVRESSYEQYF,TGTGCCAGCAGTGTCCGGGAGAGCTCCTACGAGCAGTACTTC
TRBJ2-7,TRBD1,.,TRBV6-6,CASRKDRIPYEQYF,TGTGCCAGCAGGAAGGACAGGATACCCTACGAGCAGTACTTC
TRBJ2-3,.,.,TRBV10-3,CAISESRGADTQYF,TGTGCCATCAGTGAGTCGCGGGGAGCGGATACGCAGTATTTT
TRBJ2-1,TRBD2,few,TRBV27,CASRREVSYNEQFF,TGTGCCAGCAGGCGGGAGGTCTCCTACAATGAGCAGTTCTTC
TRBJ1-2,TRBD1,.,TRBV18,CASSLRTGGDYGYTF,TGTGCCAGCTCACTGAGGACAGGGGGCGACTATGGCTACACCTTC
TRBJ1-1,TRBD1,.,TRBV6-1,CASSGTGGFEAFF,TGTGCCAGCAGCGGGACAGGGGGCTTCGAAGCTTTCTTT
TRBJ2-1,TRBD2,.,TRBV7-2,CASSPTSGRFNEQFF,TGTGCCAGCAGCCCTACTAGCGGGAGGTTCAATGAGCAGTTCTTC
TRBJ2-1,TRBD2,.,TRBV27,CATLADYNEQFF,TGTGCCACCCTAGCGGACTACAATGAGCAGTTCTTC
TRBJ2-3,TRBD2,.,TRBV7-8,CATYQAGLAGRKDTQYF,TGTGCCACCTACCAAGCGGGACTAGCGGGCCGGAAGGATACGCAGTATTTT
TRBJ2-6,.,.,TRBV29-1,CSVEQSLGANVLTF,TGCAGCGTTGAACAGTCTCTTGGGGCCAACGTCCTGACTTTC
TRBJ2-7,TRBD2,.,TRBV7-9,CASSHSGLPYEQYF,TGTGCCAGCAGCCATAGCGGGCTCCCCTACGAGCAGTACTTC
TRBJ2-7,.,.,TRBV28,CASTLDSYEQYF,TGTGCCAGCACTCTTGACAGCTACGAGCAGTACTTC
TRBJ2-1,.,.,TRBV5-6,CASSPGLGNEQFF,TGTGCCAGCAGCCCGGGACTGGGCAATGAGCAGTTCTTC
TRBJ2-7,TRBD1,few,TRBV29-1,CSAGTGIYEQYF,TGCAGCGCCGGGACAGGGATCTACGAGCAGTACTTC
TRBJ2-7,TRBD2,.,TRBV6-1,CASWERGNYEQYF,TGTGCCAGTTGGGAGCGGGGAAACTACGAGCAGTACTTC
TRBJ1-1,TRBD1,.,TRBV2,CASSLRQGKTEAFF,TGTGCCAGCAGTCTTCGACAGGGTAAGACTGAAGCTTTCTTT
TRBJ1-1,TRBD1,once,TRBV29-1,CSLHRGGTEAFF,TGCAGCCTTCACAGGGGCGGGACTGAAGCTTTCTTT
TRBJ2-7,TRBD1,.,TRBV19,CASSIGGQGDYEQYF,TGTGCCAGTAGTATAGGGGGACAGGGGGACTACGAGCAGTACTTC
TRBJ1-5,TRBD1,.,TRBV7-2,CASSPMGQGAGQPQHF,TGTGCCAGCAGCCCCATGGGACAGGGGGCAGGGCAGCCCCAGCATTTT
TRBJ1-1,TRBD1,.,TRBV4-2,CASSQTGTANTEAFF,TGTGCCAGCAGCCAAACTGGGACAGCGAACACTGAAGCTTTCTTT
TRBJ1-6,.,.,TRBV28,CASGEATYSPLHF,TGTGCCAGCGGGGAGGCCACATACTCACCCCTCCACTTT
TRBJ1-2,TRBD1,.,TRBV27,CASSQDRGRLYGYTF,TGTGCCAGCAGCCAGGACAGGGGGCGACTCTATGGCTACACCTTC
TRBJ2-7,.,.,TRBV28,CASSTDSYEQYF,TGTGCCAGCAGTACTGACAGTTACGAGCAGTACTTC
TRBJ1-3,.,.,TRBV7-9,CASFPSSGNTIYF,TGTGCCAGCTTCCCGAGCTCTGGAAACACCATATATTTT
TRBJ1-5,.,.,TRBV2,CASSVSYSNQPQHF,TGTGCCAGCAGTGTCTCCTATAGCAATCAGCCCCAGCATTTT
TRBJ2-3,TRBD2,few,TRBV6-4,CASSDQREGSSTDTQYF,TGTGCCAGCAGTGATCAGCGGGAGGGATCTAGCACAGATACGCAGTATTTT
TRBJ2-2,.,.,TRBV9,CASSGGGRGWNTGELFF,TGTGCCAGCAGCGGGGGGGGGCGGGGATGGAACACCGGGGAGCTGTTTTTT
TRBJ2-7,.,.,TRBV4-2,CASSQAGVAGVEEQYF,TGTGCCAGCAGCCAGGCCGGGGTGGCAGGGGTAGAAGAGCAGTACTTC
TRBJ1-4,TRBD1,.,TRBV7-7,CASSASIGTGATNEKLFF,TGTGCTAGCAGCGCCTCAATAGGGACAGGGGCAACTAATGAAAAACTGTTTTTT